This is a list of T cell receptor beta chains from one sample in a study of T cell responses to AZD1222 COVID-19 vaccine. Sequenced by immunoSEQ multiplex PCR; TCRdb stores in-frame clones only, minus some. There are 65,000 to 75,000 clones in the sample; around 89% occur only once, and around 5.1% lies in the top ten. The sequenced sample was peripheral blood, obtained 28 days after the second dose of the MenACWY control vaccine. Receptor source: an adult who received the MenACWY meningococcal vaccine as a control. Each CDR3 is given with its conserved first and last residue. D genes are given only for firm matches. Rows give clone size only sometimes, using once, few, many, or a class for an expanded clone.

clone_size j_call cdr3_length d_call v_call cdr3_aa
. TRBJ1-2 15 . TRBV7-2 CASSLDGRNPHGYTF
. TRBJ2-7 11 . TRBV3-1/TRBV3-2 CASSQEYEQYF
. TRBJ2-5 14 TRBD1 TRBV7-9 CASSVRTGEETQYF
few TRBJ2-7 16 . TRBV3-1/TRBV3-2 CASSQNQRGRGYEQYF
. TRBJ2-7 11 . TRBV19 CASSWGYEQYF
. TRBJ2-1 18 . TRBV5-8 CASSPHSKSNHLLEEQFF
. TRBJ2-2 15 TRBD1 TRBV19 CASSIGQGDTGELFF
. TRBJ1-1 13 . TRBV19 CASSYTANTEAFF
once TRBJ2-7 15 . TRBV3-1/TRBV3-2 CASSLLGAGSYEQYF
. TRBJ2-2 16 . TRBV5-6 CASSRLGGLNTGELFF
. TRBJ2-5 15 . TRBV19 CASGTGIPPVETQYF
. TRBJ2-2 15 . TRBV6-5 CASIGGGANTGELFF
. TRBJ2-3 16 TRBD2 TRBV9 CASSVGVSGGTDTQYF
. TRBJ1-6 15 . TRBV5-1 CASSLGGRSNSPLHF
once TRBJ1-5 13 TRBD1 TRBV2 CASRGTGNQPQHF
. TRBJ1-1 13 . TRBV12-3/TRBV12-4 CASSPRQGGEAFF
few TRBJ2-5 11 . TRBV7-9 CASSTMETQYF
. TRBJ1-3 16 . TRBV30 CAWSVNRQTSGNTIYF
. TRBJ2-3 14 TRBD1 TRBV4-3 CASSHVTGVDTQYF
. TRBJ2-2 17 TRBD2 TRBV3-1/TRBV3-2 CASSQVYGRAYTGELFF
. TRBJ1-1 13 TRBD1 TRBV12-3/TRBV12-4 CASTRRQGSEAFF
. TRBJ2-7 14 . TRBV7-2 CASSLRWNWDEQYF
. TRBJ1-3 13 . TRBV11-3 CASSLDQEGPVYF
. TRBJ1-1 17 TRBD1 TRBV7-8 CASSLATGQGSNTEAFF
. TRBJ2-7 15 . TRBV11-2 CASRPLSIRSYEQYF
. TRBJ1-4 14 . TRBV5-8 CASSFRQPNEKLFF
. TRBJ2-7 19 . TRBV15 CATSNTQGWGVGSSYEQYF
. TRBJ1-5 15 . TRBV19 CASTREAGLNQPQHF
. TRBJ2-7 14 TRBD1 TRBV15 CATSRRRTGGEQYF
. TRBJ2-7 16 TRBD1 TRBV5-6 CASSQPGGDRGYEQYF
. TRBJ2-2 15 TRBD2 TRBV5-4 CASSTGTSVTGELFF
. TRBJ2-7 13 . TRBV5-4 CASSLEAGREQYF
. TRBJ1-1 12 TRBD1 TRBV2 CASDRGGTEAFF
. TRBJ2-2 14 . TRBV5-1 CASSTVGRAGELFF
. TRBJ1-2 15 . TRBV28 CASSLRANWGYGYTF
. TRBJ1-2 12 . TRBV5-1 CASSSSNYGYTF
. TRBJ2-5 16 . TRBV4-3 CASSQGGSGLQETQYF
. TRBJ2-1 14 . TRBV11-2 CASSLGGPYNEQFF
once TRBJ2-7 15 TRBD2 TRBV5-6 CASSYNLLAGVEQYF
. TRBJ2-7 14 . TRBV7-2 CASSLGRGTYEQYF
. TRBJ1-2 14 . TRBV19 CASSIQTENYGYTF
. TRBJ1-2 15 TRBD1 TRBV5-1 CASSPGQGANYGYTF
. TRBJ2-3 12 . TRBV7-3 CASSEGGLTQYF
. TRBJ1-1 13 . TRBV4-2 CASSQGGNTEAFF
. TRBJ2-7 15 TRBD1 TRBV5-4 CASSPGGRGQYEQYF
. TRBJ2-7 14 . TRBV6-6 CASSYSAGDYEQYF
. TRBJ1-2 16 . TRBV13 CASSLGRAGLNYGYTF
. TRBJ2-7 11 TRBD2 TRBV27 CASTGGAEQYF
. TRBJ1-4 12 TRBD1 TRBV5-5 CASGTGGEKLFF
. TRBJ1-4 17 TRBD1 TRBV28 CASSLTGTGAQFEKLFF